Listed here are 2 T cell receptor beta chains from one sample, sequenced in a study of OX40 agonist ivuxolimab in advanced cancers. Library generation was performed with the immunoSEQ multiplex PCR assay. Entries here come from immuneACCESS through TCRdb and include only in-frame sequences with V and J called. Some clones fail to appear in such tables; in the studies checked, an unresolved V gene covers under half of the shortfall, and the cause of the remainder is unknown. This sample is represented by about 28,000 clones; approximately 80% of them were singletons. Jointly, the top ten make up around 10% of the sample. Here the sequenced sample was CD4+ or CD8+ T cells sorted from blood, taken in a trial of the OX40 agonist ivuxolimab. The receptors derive from an adult with an advanced solid tumor such as melanoma, head and neck, liver or kidney cancer.

The V gene is TRBV6-5, the J gene TRBJ2-7; D is unresolved. CDR3 length: 11 residues. Germline lookup yields CDR1 MNHEY and CDR2 SVGAGI. V lost 6 bases and J lost 6, with 9 bases in between. For the CDR3, the DNA is TGTGCCAGCAGACTCCTCCGCGAGCAGTACTTC. Translated: CASRLLREQYF.

The rearrangement joins TRBV2 to TRBJ1-1; perhaps TRBD1 as D (5 bases). This CDR3 has 14 amino acids. Germline V gene data show CDR1 as SNHLY and CDR2 as FYNNEI. Trimming left V 4 bases short and J 1 base short, with 10 bases between. The CDR3, as DNA: TGTGCCAGCAGTGTTGAGACAGCGAACACTGAAGCTTTCTTT. Encoded protein: CASSVETANTEAFF.